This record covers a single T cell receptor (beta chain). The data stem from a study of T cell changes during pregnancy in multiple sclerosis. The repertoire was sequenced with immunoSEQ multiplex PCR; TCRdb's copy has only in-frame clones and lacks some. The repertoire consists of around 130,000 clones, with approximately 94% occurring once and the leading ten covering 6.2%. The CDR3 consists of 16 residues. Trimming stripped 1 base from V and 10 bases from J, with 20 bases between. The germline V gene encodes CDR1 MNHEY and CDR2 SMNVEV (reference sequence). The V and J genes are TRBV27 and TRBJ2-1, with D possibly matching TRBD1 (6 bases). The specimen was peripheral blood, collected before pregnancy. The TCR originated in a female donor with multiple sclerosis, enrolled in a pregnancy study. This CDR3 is CASSLLGRGNSREQFF. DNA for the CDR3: TGTGCCAGCAGTTTATTGGGCAGGGGTAACTCCCGCGAGCAGTTCTTC.